Following are 6 T cell receptor beta chains from one sample sequenced in a study of beta chain features in type 1 diabetes. Study-level points and caveats: People with Type 1 diabetes carried modestly yet significantly shorter TCRB CDR3s in all four CD4+ subsets.

For these receptors, no antigen is known. Reverse transcribing all isolated RNA meant expressed TCRB transcripts were sequenced. Produced via immunoSEQ multiplex PCR; TCRdb's table is partial and in-frame only. This table holds hundreds of thousands of clones, over 11% found once. Sequencing was carried out using naive CD4+ T cells from blood. These receptors were obtained from a man younger than 30 with type 1 diabetes.

The genes are TRBV28 and TRBJ1-2; 8 bases fit TRBD1. CDR3 length equals 13 residues. Losses at the gene ends were 10 bases for V and 3 bases for J; bases not matched to a gene: 7. Per the germline V gene, CDR1 is MDHEN and CDR2 is SYDVKM. The CDR3 DNA reads as TGTGCCACCCAGGGACAGGCGGACTATGGCTACACCTTC. This sequence encodes CATQGQADYGYTF.

V usage is TRBV13 and J usage is TRBJ2-3; TRBD2 aligns across 7 bases. Germline loops: CDR1 PRHDT, CDR2 FYEKMQ (reference sequence). This CDR3 is built from 16 residues. Trimming removed 0 bases from V and 2 bases from J; junction bases left unmatched: 5. Written as DNA, the CDR3 is TGTGCCAGCAGCTTAGGGGCTAGCGGATACACAGATACGCAGTATTTT. It specifies CASSLGASGYTDTQYF.

The chain joins TRBV7-9 to TRBJ2-3; TRBD2 agrees at 8 bases. Germline values: CDR1 SEHNR, CDR2 FQNEAQ (reference sequence). The CDR3 runs 15 residues. V dropped 4 bases and J dropped 5; count of bases not matched to a gene: 8. The CDR3 reads CASSYGAGVIDTQYF. The CDR3 coding sequence is TGTGCCAGCAGCTACGGAGCGGGAGTTATAGATACGCAGTATTTT.

This clone was seen only a few times. The chain recombines TRBV14 with TRBJ1-2; D remains unclear. Germline CDR1 is SGHDN and CDR2 is FVKESK. Trimming cost V 7 bases and J 4 bases, with 10 bases left between them. This CDR3 region has 12 residues. CDR3 DNA: TGTGCCAGCATAGGAGCAGCCTATGGCTACACCTTC. This translates into CASIGAAYGYTF.

In its sample, this clone was seen a few times. Additional DNA sequences in this sample encode the identical CDR3. The chain uses TRBV7-9 and TRBJ2-5, with D possibly TRBD2 on 5 matching bases. V lost 2 bases and J 2 bases, leaving 9 bases between the germline ends. The germline V gene has CDR1 SEHNR and CDR2 FQNEAQ (reference sequence). The CDR3 runs 14 residues. The CDR3 DNA reads TGTGCCAGCAGCTTAACCGGGGTACAAGAGACCCAGTACTTC. Protein: CASSLTGVQETQYF.

The chain combines TRBV30 with TRBJ1-1; D not certain. From germline, CDR1 is GTSNPN and CDR2 SVGIG (reference sequence). Deletions cut 2 bases from V and 0 bases from J, with 7 bases between. The CDR3 covers 13 residues. CDR3 coding DNA: TGTGCCTGGAGTAAAACAGTGAACACTGAAGCTTTCTTT. Its translation is CAWSKTVNTEAFF. The entire variable domain, with the rest obtained from reference TRBV30 and TRBJ1-1, is as follows: SQTIHQWPATLVQPVGSPLSLECTVEGTSNPNLYWYRQAAGRGLQLLFYSVGIGQISSEVPQNLSASRPQDRQFILSSKKLLLSDSGFYLCAWSKTVNTEAFFGQGTRLTVV.